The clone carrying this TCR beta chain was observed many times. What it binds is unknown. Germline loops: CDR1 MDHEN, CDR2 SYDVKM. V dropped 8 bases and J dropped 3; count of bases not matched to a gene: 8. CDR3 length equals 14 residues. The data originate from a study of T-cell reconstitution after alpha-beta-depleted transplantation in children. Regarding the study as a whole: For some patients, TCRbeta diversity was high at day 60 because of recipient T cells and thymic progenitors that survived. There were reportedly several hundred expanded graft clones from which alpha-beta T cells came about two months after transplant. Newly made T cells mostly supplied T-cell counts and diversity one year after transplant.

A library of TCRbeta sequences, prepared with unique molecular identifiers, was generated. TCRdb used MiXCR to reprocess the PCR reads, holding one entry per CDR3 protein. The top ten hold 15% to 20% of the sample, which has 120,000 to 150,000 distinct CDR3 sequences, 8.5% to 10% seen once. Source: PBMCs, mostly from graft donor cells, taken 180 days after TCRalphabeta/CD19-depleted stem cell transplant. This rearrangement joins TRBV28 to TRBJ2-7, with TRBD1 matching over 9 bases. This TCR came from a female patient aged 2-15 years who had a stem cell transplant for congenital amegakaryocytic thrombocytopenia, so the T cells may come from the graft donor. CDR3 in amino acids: CASAPGTGRYEQYF. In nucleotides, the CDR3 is TGTGCCAGCGCACCGGGGACAGGGCGCTACGAGCAGTACTTC.